This TCR beta chain originates from a study of T cells in Graves' hyperthyroidism and ophthalmopathy. The CDR3 is 11 residues long. Trimming removed 11 bases from V and 6 bases from J, with 13 bases in between. Germline CDR1 MNHNS, CDR2 SASEGT. Amplified TCR beta CDR3 regions derived from RNA transcripts. A first-round RT-PCR of the TCR CDR3 used the HTBI primer set. From the multiplex PCR reads, TCRdb called clonotypes with MiXCR, one entry per CDR3 protein. This sample has about 360,000 distinct CDR3 sequences, with over 10% found just once. This clonotype was observed many times. The sequence derives from a young woman with Graves' hyperthyroidism. Material for sequencing was blood. This chain uses TRBV6-1 with TRBJ1-2; maybe TRBD1 (6 bases). This chain's CDR3 is CALYRVNGYTF. In nucleotides, the CDR3 is TGTGCCCTCTACAGGGTGAATGGCTACACCTTC.